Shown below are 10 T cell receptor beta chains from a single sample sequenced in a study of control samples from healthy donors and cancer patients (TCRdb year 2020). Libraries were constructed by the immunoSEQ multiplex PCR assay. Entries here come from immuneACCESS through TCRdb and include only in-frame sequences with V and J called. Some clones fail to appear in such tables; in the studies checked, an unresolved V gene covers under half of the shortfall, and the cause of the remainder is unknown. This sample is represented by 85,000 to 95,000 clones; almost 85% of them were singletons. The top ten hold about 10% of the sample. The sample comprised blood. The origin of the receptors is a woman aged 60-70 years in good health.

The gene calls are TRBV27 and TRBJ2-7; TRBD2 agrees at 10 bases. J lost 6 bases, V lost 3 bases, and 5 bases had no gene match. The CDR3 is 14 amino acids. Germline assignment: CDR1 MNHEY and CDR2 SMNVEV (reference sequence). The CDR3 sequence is CASSFVAGGPEQYF. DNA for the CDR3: TGTGCCAGCAGTTTTGTAGCGGGAGGCCCCGAGCAGTACTTC.

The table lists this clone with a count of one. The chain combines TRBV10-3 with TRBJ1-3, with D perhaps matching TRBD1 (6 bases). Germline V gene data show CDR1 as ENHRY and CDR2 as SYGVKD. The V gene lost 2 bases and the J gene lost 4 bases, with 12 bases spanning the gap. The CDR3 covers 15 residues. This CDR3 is CAISEKGGQGNTIYF. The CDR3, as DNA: TGTGCCATCAGTGAGAAGGGGGGGCAAGGAAACACCATATATTTT.

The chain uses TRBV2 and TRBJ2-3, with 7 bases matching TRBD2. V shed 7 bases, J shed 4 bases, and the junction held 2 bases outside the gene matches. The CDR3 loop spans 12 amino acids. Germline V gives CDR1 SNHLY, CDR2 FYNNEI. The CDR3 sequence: CASTGRADTQYF. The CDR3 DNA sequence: TGTGCCAGCACAGGGAGGGCAGATACGCAGTATTTT.

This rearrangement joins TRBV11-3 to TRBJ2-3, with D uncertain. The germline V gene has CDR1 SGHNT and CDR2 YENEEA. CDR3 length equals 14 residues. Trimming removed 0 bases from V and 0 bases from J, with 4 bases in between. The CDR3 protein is CASSLDGSTDTQYF. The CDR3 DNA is TGTGCCAGCAGCTTAGACGGCAGCACAGATACGCAGTATTTT.

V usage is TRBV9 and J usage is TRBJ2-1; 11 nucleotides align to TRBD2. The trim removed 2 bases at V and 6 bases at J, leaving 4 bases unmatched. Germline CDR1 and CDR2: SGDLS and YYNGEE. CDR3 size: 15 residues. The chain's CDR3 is CASSVPGTSGNEQFF. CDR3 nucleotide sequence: TGTGCCAGCAGCGTTCCAGGGACTAGCGGCAATGAGCAGTTCTTC.

The CDR3 DNA reads as TGTGCCAGTAGTTTTCCAGGCACGAATGAGCAGTTCTTC. It is translated as CASSFPGTNEQFF. This chain links TRBV19 with TRBJ2-1; D remains unclear. Germline CDR1 and CDR2: LNHDA and SQIVND (reference sequence). The V and J ends lost 5 bases and 7 bases respectively, with 12 bases between them. The CDR3 consists of 13 residues.

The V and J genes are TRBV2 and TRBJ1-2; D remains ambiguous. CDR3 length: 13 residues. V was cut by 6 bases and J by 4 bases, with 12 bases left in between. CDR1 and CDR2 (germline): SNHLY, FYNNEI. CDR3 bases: TGTGCCAGCAGGCTAATTGAAAGCTATGGCTACACCTTC. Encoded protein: CASRLIESYGYTF.

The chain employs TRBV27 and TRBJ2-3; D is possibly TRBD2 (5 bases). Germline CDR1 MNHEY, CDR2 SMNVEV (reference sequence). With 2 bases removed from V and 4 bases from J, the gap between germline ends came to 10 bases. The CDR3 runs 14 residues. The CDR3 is CASSLGGWADTQYF. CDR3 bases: TGTGCCAGCAGTTTAGGCGGGTGGGCAGATACGCAGTATTTT.

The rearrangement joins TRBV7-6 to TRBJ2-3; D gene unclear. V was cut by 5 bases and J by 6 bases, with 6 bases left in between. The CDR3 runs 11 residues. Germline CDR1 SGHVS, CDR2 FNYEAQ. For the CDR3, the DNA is TGTGCCAGCAGCCCCCTGGATACGCAGTATTTT. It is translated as CASSPLDTQYF.

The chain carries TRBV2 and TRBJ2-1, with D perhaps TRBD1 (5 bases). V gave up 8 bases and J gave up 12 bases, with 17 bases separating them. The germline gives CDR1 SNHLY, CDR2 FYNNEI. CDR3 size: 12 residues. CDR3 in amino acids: CASSKQEDRQFF. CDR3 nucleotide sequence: TGTGCCAGCTCAAAACAAGAAGACAGGCAGTTCTTC.